A single sample gave rise to the 20 T cell receptor beta chains below, sequenced in a study of T cell responses to AZD1222 COVID-19 vaccine. TCRdb's copy holds only in-frame clones and misses some; the assay was immunoSEQ multiplex PCR. This sample has some 250,000 clones, with 94% found just once. Sequenced here: peripheral blood, sampled 28 days after the second AZD1222 dose. The receptors originated from an adult who received the AZD1222 COVID-19 vaccine.

CDR3 loop: CASSHATGGEAFF. Here the CDR3 DNA reads TGTGCCAGCAGCCATGCCACAGGGGGTGAGGCTTTCTTT. The rearrangement joins TRBV3-1 (or the pseudogene TRBV3-2) to TRBJ1-1, with 8 positions matching TRBD1. The CDR3 contains 13 residues. The junction had 8 bases not matched to a gene; V was cut back by 3 bases and J by 11 bases. Per germline, CDR1 LGHDT and CDR2 YNNKEL (reference sequence).

This clone was counted between two and nine times. The rearrangement joins TRBV7-9 to TRBJ1-3; 7 nucleotides line up with TRBD1. V gave up 3 bases and J gave up 5 bases; unmatched junction bases: 10. CDR1 is SEHNR and CDR2 is FQNEAQ in the germline V gene (reference sequence). This CDR3 comprises 16 residues. DNA for the CDR3: TGTGCCAGCAGCTTCTCCGACAGGGAGGACCGAAACACCATATATTTT. Translation gives CASSFSDREDRNTIYF. Full variable domain (rest looked up from reference TRBV7-9 and TRBJ1-3): DTGVSQNPRHKITKRGQNVTFRCDPISEHNRLYWYRQTLGQGPEFLTYFQNEAQLEKSRLLSDRFSAERPKGSFSTLEIQRTEQGDSAMYLCASSFSDREDRNTIYFGEGSWLTVV.

The chain couples TRBV5-1 to TRBJ2-2; D not certain. Germline CDR1 and CDR2: SGHRS and YFSETQ. Trimming took 3 bases from V and 0 from J, leaving 12 bases between them. The CDR3 spans 16 residues. The CDR3 loop is CASSWSGGTNTGELFF. The DNA for the CDR3 is TGCGCCAGCAGCTGGTCGGGCGGAACGAACACCGGGGAGCTGTTTTTT.

Here the CDR3 DNA reads TGTGCCAGCAGTCTCGGTAGCTCCTACAATGAGCAGTTCTTC. This sequence encodes CASSLGSSYNEQFF. The chain carries TRBV2 and TRBJ2-1; D unresolved. Germline V lookup: CDR1 SNHLY, CDR2 FYNNEI. The V end lost 5 bases, the J end lost 0 bases, and 8 bases lay between the germline ends. The CDR3 totals 14 residues.

This CDR3 is CASSQTDSSGNTIYF. CDR3 bases: TGTGCCAGCAGTCAAACGGACAGTAGTGGAAACACCATATATTTT. The J gene is TRBJ1-3, the V gene TRBV2; a possible D gene is TRBD1 (6 bases). V was trimmed by 5 bases and J by 3 bases, leaving 14 bases between them. This CDR3 has 15 amino acids. Germline assignment: CDR1 SNHLY and CDR2 FYNNEI.

This rearrangement joins TRBV28 to TRBJ1-5, with D hard to call. With 5 bases removed from V and 7 bases from J, the gap between germline ends came to 15 bases. The CDR3 contains 14 residues. Looked up from germline, CDR1 is MDHEN and CDR2 is SYDVKM. CDR3 sequence reads: CASSPPGLGQPQHF. The DNA of the CDR3 is TGTGCCAGCAGTCCCCCGGGCCTCGGGCAGCCCCAGCATTTT.

The chain combines TRBV18 with TRBJ1-5, with no clear D. This CDR3 contains 15 residues. Trimming shortened V by 4 bases and J by 2 bases, and 12 bases separated the two germline ends. Germline loops: CDR1 KGHSH, CDR2 LQKENI. The CDR3 DNA is TGTGCCAGCTCACAAGCCCCCGGGGGCAATCAGCCCCAGCATTTT. This gives the protein CASSQAPGGNQPQHF. The full variable domain, with the rest looked up from reference TRBV18 and TRBJ1-5, is NAGVMQNPRHLVRRRGQEARLRCSPMKGHSHVYWYRQLPEEGLKFMVYLQKENIIDESGMPKERFSAEFPKEGPSILRIQQVVRGDSAAYFCASSQAPGGNQPQHFGDGTRLSIL.

The chain combines TRBV2 with TRBJ2-7; 9 bases match TRBD1. V lost 5 bases to trimming and J lost 4 bases; unmatched junction nucleotides: 6. The CDR3 has 14 residues. Germline lookup yields CDR1 SNHLY and CDR2 FYNNEI. CDR3 region: CASSRQGGNYEQYF. The CDR3 coding sequence is TGTGCCAGCAGTCGACAGGGGGGGAATTACGAGCAGTACTTC.

J is TRBJ2-7 and V is TRBV3-1 (or the pseudogene TRBV3-2); D gene unclear. In germline, CDR1 is LGHDT, CDR2 YNNKEL (reference sequence). V was trimmed by 5 bases and J by 5 bases, leaving 13 bases between them. CDR3 length: 13 amino acids. In DNA, the CDR3 is TGTGCCAGCAGCTTCCGAAAGTTGGACGAGCAGTACTTC. Its translation: CASSFRKLDEQYF.

The rearrangement uses TRBV15 and TRBJ1-2, with D possibly being TRBD1 (6 bases). The CDR3 sequence is 13 residues long. Trimming left V 1 base short and J 4 bases short, with 7 bases between. The germline gives CDR1 LNHNV, CDR2 YYDKDF (reference sequence). The CDR3 nucleotides are TGTGCCACCAGCAGAGGACAGGTCTATGGCTACACCTTC. Translation gives CATSRGQVYGYTF.

The CDR3 loop is CASSRGSNEQFF. DNA of the CDR3: TGTGCCAGCAGTCGCGGGAGCAATGAGCAGTTCTTC. This rearrangement joins TRBV9 to TRBJ2-1, with 7 bases identical to TRBD2. The CDR3 sequence is 12 residues long. The V and J ends lost 5 bases and 6 bases, in that order; junction bases with no gene match: 2. Per germline, CDR1 SGDLS and CDR2 YYNGEE.

The chain carries TRBV29-1 and TRBJ2-7; D not certain. Germline V CDR1 and CDR2: SQVTM, ANQGSEA. The V end was cut by 2 bases, the J end by 1 base, with 3 bases between. CDR3 length equals 11 residues. The CDR3 bases are TGCAGCGTTGAACATTCCTACGAGCAGTACTTC. Amino acids: CSVEHSYEQYF.

This chain connects TRBV18 to TRBJ1-2, with D unclear. The CDR3 extends over 16 amino acids. CDR1 and CDR2 from the germline V gene are KGHSH and LQKENI. The V and J ends lost 3 bases and 6 bases respectively, with 20 bases between them. CDR3 sequence (DNA): TGTGCCAGCTCACCCAAGGAAGGGAGTCGAGGGAATGGCTACACCTTC. Translating it yields CASSPKEGSRGNGYTF.

J is TRBJ1-1 and V is TRBV25-1, with 9 bases fitting TRBD1. The CDR3 loop spans 13 amino acids. Germline V gene data show CDR1 as MGHDK and CDR2 as SYGVNS. The J segment lost 9 bases and the V segment lost 7 bases, leaving 9 bases of the junction unmatched. CDR3 sequence reads: CASTPRQGGKAFF. CDR3 bases: TGTGCCAGCACTCCTCGACAGGGGGGGAAAGCTTTCTTT.

The CDR3 region is CASSSGSPQYF. In DNA form, the CDR3 reads TGTGCCAGCAGCTCCGGGTCCCCCCAGTACTTC. J is TRBJ2-5 and V is TRBV11-2, with no clear D. CDR1 is SGHAT, CDR2 FQNNGV, per germline. Trimming stripped 4 bases from V and 9 bases from J, with 9 bases between. The CDR3 length is 11 residues.

This chain uses TRBV5-6 with TRBJ1-5; tentative D call: TRBD1 (5 bases). Germline-derived CDR1 and CDR2 are SGHDT and YYEEEE. CDR3 size: 16 residues. The ends were cut back, 4 bases at V and 1 base at J, with 15 bases in the middle. Here the CDR3 reads CASSRLDRGSNQPQHF. As DNA, the CDR3 is TGTGCCAGCAGCCGGTTAGACAGAGGGAGCAATCAGCCCCAGCATTTT. Complete variable domain (other parts from reference TRBV5-6 and TRBJ1-5): DAGVTQSPTHLIKTRGQQVTLRCSPKSGHDTVSWYQQALGQGPQFIFQYYEEEERQRGNFPDRFSGHQFPNYSSELNVNALLLGDSALYLCASSRLDRGSNQPQHFGDGTRLSIL.

The chain uses TRBV27 and TRBJ2-7; 14 bases align to TRBD2. This CDR3 is 18 amino acids long. V gave up 2 bases and J gave up 3 bases; unmatched junction bases: 9. Looked up from germline, CDR1 is MNHEY and CDR2 is SMNVEV (reference sequence). CDR3 in DNA: TGTGCCAGCAGTTTACCTCGGACTAGCGGGAGGACCGACTACGAGCAGTACTTC. Protein: CASSLPRTSGRTDYEQYF.

The V call is TRBV18, the J call TRBJ2-2; D possibly corresponds to TRBD1 (5 bases). The V gene's germline CDR1 is KGHSH and CDR2 LQKENI. The CDR3 length is 17 residues. V was cut by 3 bases and J by 4 bases, with 18 bases left in between. CDR3 nucleotides: TGTGCCAGCTCACCGGGGCGGATCCAGGCCTTCACCGGGGAGCTGTTTTTT. Protein sequence: CASSPGRIQAFTGELFF.

This sequence joins TRBV19 and TRBJ2-7; the D gene is possibly TRBD1 (5 bases). Germline-derived CDR1 and CDR2 are LNHDA and SQIVND (reference sequence). Trimming shortened V by 1 base and J by 3 bases, and 13 bases separated the two germline ends. The CDR3 runs to 15 residues. The CDR3 DNA reads TGTGCCAGTAGTATAGCCCAGCAGGGTGGCTACGAGCAGTACTTC. Amino acid sequence: CASSIAQQGGYEQYF.

The V gene is TRBV4-3, the J gene TRBJ1-6, with 7 nucleotides matching TRBD1. Germline assignment: CDR1 LGHNA and CDR2 YSLEER. CDR3 size: 16 residues. The ends lost 1 base at V and 6 bases at J; junction bases unmatched: 6. The CDR3 loop is CASSQVETGTNSPLHF. Written as DNA, the CDR3 is TGCGCCAGCAGCCAAGTGGAGACAGGGACTAATTCACCCCTCCACTTT.